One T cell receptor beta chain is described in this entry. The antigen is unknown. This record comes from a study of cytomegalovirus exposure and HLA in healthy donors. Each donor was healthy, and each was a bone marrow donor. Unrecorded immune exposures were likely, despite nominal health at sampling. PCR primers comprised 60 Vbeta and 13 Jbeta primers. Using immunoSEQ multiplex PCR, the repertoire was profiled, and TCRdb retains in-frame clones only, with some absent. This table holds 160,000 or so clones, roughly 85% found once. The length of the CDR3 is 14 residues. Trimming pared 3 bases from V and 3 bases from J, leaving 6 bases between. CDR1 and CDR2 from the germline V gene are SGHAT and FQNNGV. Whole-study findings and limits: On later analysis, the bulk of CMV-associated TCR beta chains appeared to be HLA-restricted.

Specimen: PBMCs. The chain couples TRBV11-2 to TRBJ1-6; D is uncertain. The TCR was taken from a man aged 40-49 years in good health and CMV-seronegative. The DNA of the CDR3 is TGTGCCAGCAGCTTTTCCAGCTATAATTCACCCCTCCACTTT. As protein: CASSFSSYNSPLHF.